This TCR beta chain was sequenced for a study of blood T cell repertoires in COVID-19 (dated by TCRdb to about 2020). For the wider study: Collaborator samples came from the United States, Italy and Spain and covered acute and convalescent phases of COVID-19. The prospective study material was composed of cDNA or gDNA derived from T cells, B-cell-depleted T cells, or PBMCs. Deeply sampled blood TCRbeta repertoires from subjects exposed to, actively infected with, or recovered from COVID-19 were included in the dataset. The repertoires were released in a freely available public database intended as a resource for research on the immune response to SARS-CoV-2. The samples were drawn from the first 160 participants of the ongoing ImmuneRACE study and from some 1,300 subjects provided by 6 global collaborators. Sample metadata almost always included a de-identified subject ID, COVID-19 status, age in years and sex. Where available, HLA class I and class II types were obtained from metadata supplied by the sample provider rather than from assay-based typing.

The germline V gene gives CDR1 as SGHRS and CDR2 as YFSETQ. V sheds 4 bases and J sheds 3 bases, leaving 14 bases between their ends. The CDR3 covers 14 residues, taking in both the cysteine and the phenylalanine. Here the CDR3 DNA is all that survives: 42 bases in frame from base 1. In Seattle, one collaborating source enrolled patients while the infection was active and tracked those patients longitudinally over the course of disease. Each collaborating institution followed its own protocols to collect whole blood in K2EDTA tubes. For TCRbeta analysis, collaborators shipped samples in one of three forms: frozen whole blood, isolated PBMCs, or DNA extracted from either of those sample types. Concerning this clone itself: What antigen it recognizes has not been identified. No quality values exist for individual bases; no much larger clone is one base distant.

The immunoSEQ Assay, a bias-controlled multiplex PCR, was used to amplify TCRbeta CDR3 regions from genomic DNA. The authors processed their data as follows. The number of nucleated cells in each sample was estimated by amplification of reference gene primers within the assay. To quantify the absolute abundance of each unique TCRbeta CDR3 rearrangement, sequence reads were collapsed and filtered. For each sample, productive Simpson clonality was calculated as the square root of Simpson's diversity index over productive rearrangements. The table comes from immuneACCESS by way of TCRdb, which keeps in-frame sequences with V and J called. Part of the clones is missing from these tables; in studies checked, under half for an unresolved V gene and the rest for unknown reasons. V and J calls and clone size are copied from that table; D and trimming were computed from the DNA. The sample profile shows hundreds of thousands of clones; over 80% of them were found once. Together, the top ten hold roughly 10% of the sample.

Study-wide findings and limitations: The amount of clinical and demographic metadata varied by source and participant and was provided uncurated.

Recombination joined TRBV5-1 with TRBJ2-7; the D gene is perhaps TRBD1, on 6 matching bases. This clonotype was sampled from a woman aged 70 to 79 with COVID-19, enrolled during active disease. The sample taken for sequencing was peripheral blood. The CDR3 reads as follows: CASSKTGGNYEQYF. Here is the DNA: TGCGCCAGCAGCAAGACAGGAGGTAACTACGAGCAGTACTTC.